Presented here are 27 T cell receptor beta chains from one specimen sequenced in a study of technical replicates of blood from a few donors. Sequencing was performed with immunoSEQ multiplex PCR; in TCRdb, only in-frame clones are kept and a portion is missing. The sample carries about 48,000 clones, approximately 90% recorded once. The sequenced sample was PBMCs. The receptors come from a human donor in good health. Some clones in this sample may be carry-over from other donors' samples.

The V call is TRBV12-5, the J call TRBJ2-3; 8 nucleotides agree with TRBD2. This CDR3 contains 15 residues. The junction had 7 bases not matched to a gene; V was cut back by 0 bases and J by 8 bases. The germline CDR1 and CDR2 sequences are LGHNT and FRNRAP. Here the CDR3 reads CASGLVRSGGVTQYF. The DNA of the CDR3 is TGTGCTAGTGGTTTGGTACGTTCGGGGGGGGTTACGCAGTATTTT.

The V gene is TRBV7-2, the J gene TRBJ2-7; possibly TRBD1 for D (6 bases). V lost 1 base and J lost 2, with 12 bases in between. Germline CDR1 reads SGHTA; CDR2 reads FQGNSA. The CDR3 runs 15 residues. Written as DNA, the CDR3 is TGTGCCAGCAGCTTAGGACGGGACAAGACCTACGAGCAGTACTTC. It encodes CASSLGRDKTYEQYF.

The chain uses TRBV10-3 and TRBJ2-4; D remains ambiguous. The ends were cut back, 0 bases at V and 0 bases at J, with 9 bases in the middle. CDR1 and CDR2 from the germline V gene are ENHRY and SYGVKD. The CDR3 consists of 16 residues. The CDR3 DNA is TGTGCCATCAGTGAGTCGCAGGCCAGAGCCAAAAACATTCAGTACTTC. It codes for CAISESQARAKNIQYF.

The rearrangement links TRBV6-5 to TRBJ2-7; 8 positions agree with TRBD2. The CDR3 length is 16 residues. Trimming removed 0 bases from V and 2 bases from J; junction bases left unmatched: 6. In germline, CDR1 is MNHEY, CDR2 SVGAGI. Here the CDR3 reads CASSYSTAGVTYEQYF. The CDR3 DNA reads as TGTGCCAGCAGTTACTCGACAGCGGGAGTCACCTACGAGCAGTACTTC.

The chain couples TRBV6-5 to TRBJ2-7; possible D gene TRBD1, 5 bases. The CDR3 spans 15 residues. Trimming left V 7 bases short and J 2 bases short, with 18 bases between. Germline V gene lookup returns CDR1 MNHEY and CDR2 SVGAGI. The CDR3, as DNA: TGTGCCAGCAAGGCCAGGGCCTCAGACCCCTACGAGCAGTACTTC. Protein: CASKARASDPYEQYF.

In its sample, this clone was seen a few times. V gene TRBV5-1 combines with J gene TRBJ1-2; D might be TRBD1 (6 bases). V was trimmed by 0 bases and J by 6 bases, leaving 9 bases between them. The germline CDR1 and CDR2 sequences are SGHRS and YFSETQ. CDR3 length: 13 residues. The CDR3 here is CASSLVGADGYTF. The CDR3 DNA reads as TGCGCCAGCAGCTTGGTGGGGGCTGATGGCTACACCTTC.

The J gene is TRBJ1-3, the V gene TRBV27; no definite D call. V lost 5 bases and J 1 base, leaving 12 bases between the germline ends. Germline CDR1 MNHEY, CDR2 SMNVEV (reference sequence). CDR3 length equals 15 residues. The CDR3 coding sequence is TGTGCCAGCAGTGCGATAGGAGGTTCTGGAAACACCATATATTTT. This encodes CASSAIGGSGNTIYF.

The CDR3 loop reads CASKGGNQPQHF. Here the CDR3 DNA reads TGTGCCAGCAAGGGGGGCAATCAGCCCCAGCATTTT. This chain uses TRBV27 with TRBJ1-5; D possibly corresponds to TRBD1 (6 bases). CDR3 length equals 12 residues. V lost 7 bases, J lost 2 bases, and 6 bases lay in between. From germline, CDR1 is MNHEY and CDR2 SMNVEV (reference sequence).

This chain joins TRBV5-1 and TRBJ2-2, with 8 bases identical to TRBD2. From germline, CDR1 is SGHRS and CDR2 YFSETQ. There are 14 residues in the CDR3. The J segment lost 5 bases and the V segment lost 4 bases, leaving 4 bases of the junction unmatched. This chain's CDR3 is CASSRGGGTGELFF. The CDR3 coding sequence is TGCGCCAGCAGCCGGGGGGGCGGAACCGGGGAGCTGTTTTTT.

The chain carries TRBV7-8 and TRBJ2-3; D is perhaps TRBD2 (6 bases). The germline V gene has CDR1 SGHVS and CDR2 FQNEAQ. The CDR3 covers 16 residues. V gave up 5 bases and J gave up 1 base, with 16 bases separating them. The CDR3 here is CASSPTFAGRTDTQYF. The CDR3 bases are TGTGCCAGCAGCCCCACCTTTGCGGGGCGCACAGATACGCAGTATTTT.

The chain's CDR3 is CASSVRQGTYGYTF. Written as DNA, the CDR3 is TGTGCCAGCAGTGTAAGACAGGGAACCTATGGCTACACCTTC. V is TRBV2 and J is TRBJ1-2, with 7 bases that match TRBD1. Germline V gene sequence: CDR1 SNHLY, CDR2 FYNNEI. The CDR3 is 14 residues long. Trimming took 4 bases from V and 4 from J; bases not matched to a gene: 6.

The CDR3 here is CASSPGTSGTYEQYF. CDR3 nucleotide sequence: TGCGCCAGCAGCCCGGGAACTAGCGGTACCTACGAGCAGTACTTC. The chain is built from TRBV5-1 and TRBJ2-7, with TRBD2 matching 8 bases. The CDR3 covers 15 residues. Trimming at V came to 4 bases and at J to 2 bases, leaving 8 bases not matched to a gene. The V gene's germline CDR1 is SGHRS and CDR2 YFSETQ.

The chain recombines TRBV19 with TRBJ2-3; TRBD2 matches at 7 bases. The CDR3 length is 15 residues. V shed 4 bases and J 7 bases; nucleotides not matched to a gene: 11. Per the germline V gene, CDR1 is LNHDA and CDR2 is SQIVND (reference sequence). The CDR3 region is CASSKGAREGNTQYF. DNA of the CDR3: TGTGCCAGTAGTAAAGGGGCCAGGGAGGGAAATACGCAGTATTTT.

V and J are TRBV18 and TRBJ2-7; 8 bases agree with TRBD2. Germline-derived CDR1 and CDR2 are KGHSH and LQKENI. V gave up 1 base and J gave up 2 bases; unmatched junction bases: 7. This CDR3 has 16 amino acids. In DNA, the CDR3 is TGTGCCAGCTCACCACGTGCAGCGGGGGTGACCTACGAGCAGTACTTC. The encoded protein is CASSPRAAGVTYEQYF.

J is TRBJ2-7 and V is TRBV9, with 8 bases fitting TRBD2. V shed 5 bases and J 4 bases; nucleotides not matched to a gene: 8. Germline values: CDR1 SGDLS, CDR2 YYNGEE. The CDR3 consists of 14 residues. The CDR3 nucleotides are TGTGCCAGCAGTCCGCGGACTAGCCGATACGAGCAGTACTTC. Its translation is CASSPRTSRYEQYF.

The chain has TRBV7-8 and TRBJ1-2; the D is unclear. Trimming stripped 4 bases from V and 1 base from J, with 22 bases between. This CDR3 is 18 amino acids long. Germline CDR1 and CDR2: SGHVS and FQNEAQ. CDR3 in DNA: TGTGCCAGCAGCTCCCGGCAGCTACAGCCCACCAGTAACTATGGCTACACCTTC. Amino acids: CASSSRQLQPTSNYGYTF.

V and J are TRBV7-2 and TRBJ1-1; 9 positions agree with TRBD1. J lost 4 bases, V lost 6 bases, and 12 bases had no gene match. The CDR3 is made up of 16 amino acids. Germline V gene lookup returns CDR1 SGHTA and CDR2 FQGNSA. CDR3 in amino acids: CASRRKQGAGSTEAFF. The DNA of the CDR3 is TGTGCCAGCAGACGAAAACAGGGGGCGGGGAGCACTGAAGCTTTCTTT. The full variable domain, in which reference TRBV7-2 and TRBJ1-1 provide the parts outside the CDR3, is GAGVSQSPSNKVTEKGKDVELRCDPISGHTALYWYRQSLGQGLEFLIYFQGNSAPDKSGLPSDRFSAERTGGSVSTLTIQRTQQEDSAVYLCASRRKQGAGSTEAFFGQGTRLTVV.

The V and J genes are TRBV29-1 and TRBJ1-3, with 12 nucleotides matching TRBD1. In germline, CDR1 is SQVTM, CDR2 ANQGSEA. The CDR3 runs to 15 residues. V shed 6 bases and J 0 bases; nucleotides not matched to a gene: 3. This CDR3 reads CSVGTGGFSGNTIYF. The DNA of the CDR3 is TGCAGCGTGGGGACAGGGGGCTTCTCTGGAAACACCATATATTTT.

The chain has TRBV27 and TRBJ1-1; TRBD1 might be the D (5 bases). Germline CDR1 MNHEY, CDR2 SMNVEV (reference sequence). V dropped 10 bases and J dropped 3 bases, with 15 bases sitting between them. The CDR3 totals 13 residues. In DNA form, the CDR3 reads TGTGCCACTAAGGGGTTTGGGGACACTGAAGCTTTCTTT. Its translation is CATKGFGDTEAFF.

The genes are TRBV5-1 and TRBJ2-3; 9 bases line up with TRBD2. This CDR3 is 14 amino acids long. Germline CDR1 reads SGHRS; CDR2 reads YFSETQ. V gave up 0 bases and J gave up 11 bases; unmatched junction bases: 7. The CDR3 bases are TGCGCCAGCAGCTTGGCCAGGGCTAGCGGGGAGCAGTATTTT. This encodes CASSLARASGEQYF.

This chain uses TRBV29-1 with TRBJ1-2, with D possibly being TRBD1 (6 bases). The germline CDR1 and CDR2 sequences are SQVTM and ANQGSEA. The CDR3 has 11 amino acids. V was clipped by 7 bases and J by 4 bases, with 10 bases between them. The CDR3 nucleotides read TGCAGCGCGGAGGACAGCTATGGCTACACCTTC. It codes for CSAEDSYGYTF.

The CDR3 here is CASSLGALQETQYF. CDR3 bases: TGCGCCAGCAGCTTGGGGGCCCTCCAAGAGACCCAGTACTTC. The rearrangement links TRBV5-1 to TRBJ2-5, with D hard to call. The CDR3 spans 14 residues. The germline V gene encodes CDR1 SGHRS and CDR2 YFSETQ. Trimming cost V 0 bases and J 1 base, with 7 bases left between them.

The chain is built from TRBV29-1 and TRBJ2-3; the match to TRBD2 covers 13 bases. The V segment lost 2 bases and the J segment 0 bases; nucleotides outside the gene matches: 17. In germline, CDR1 is SQVTM, CDR2 ANQGSEA. The CDR3 loop spans 21 amino acids. DNA for the CDR3: TGCAGCGTTGAAATCCAAGGGACTAGCGGGATAGTGGGTTTTAGCACAGATACGCAGTATTTT. This codes for CSVEIQGTSGIVGFSTDTQYF.

The chain joins TRBV2 to TRBJ2-7; D perhaps matches TRBD2 (5 bases). Germline CDR1 and CDR2: SNHLY and FYNNEI. The CDR3 spans 13 residues. The V gene lost 8 bases and the J gene lost 6 bases, with 17 bases spanning the gap. CDR3 region: CASRPGGVSEQYF. The CDR3 DNA reads as TGTGCCAGCCGCCCAGGAGGAGTAAGCGAGCAGTACTTC.

The V and J genes are TRBV7-2 and TRBJ2-7; 11 bases match TRBD1. The CDR3 totals 15 residues. The J segment lost 6 bases and the V segment lost 5 bases, leaving 9 bases of the junction unmatched. Germline CDR1 and CDR2: SGHTA and FQGNSA. DNA of the CDR3: TGTGCCAGCAGCAGAAGTAGGACAGGGGGCACCGAGCAGTACTTC. Its translation is CASSRSRTGGTEQYF.

The sample holds one count of this clone. V usage is TRBV5-1 and J usage is TRBJ1-2; 7 bases line up with TRBD1. CDR1 and CDR2 (germline): SGHRS, YFSETQ. With V trimmed by 4 bases and J by 4 bases, 13 bases remained unmatched. The CDR3 runs to 16 residues. The CDR3 is CASSIGQAHASYGYTF. For the CDR3, the DNA is TGCGCCAGCAGCATTGGACAGGCCCACGCCTCCTATGGCTACACCTTC.

The chain carries TRBV11-2 and TRBJ2-7; TRBD2 aligns across 7 bases. With 5 bases clipped from V and 4 bases from J, the junction kept 8 bases outside the gene matches. This CDR3 is 14 amino acids long. Germline V gene sequence: CDR1 SGHAT, CDR2 FQNNGV. CDR3 in DNA: TGTGCCAGCAGCCGGGAGAGGACTAGATACGAGCAGTACTTC. It specifies CASSRERTRYEQYF.